The clone carrying this T cell receptor beta chain was recorded a few times. What it recognizes is unknown. TCRdb re-called the reads with MiXCR, one entry per CDR3 protein. The sample consists of about 740,000 distinct CDR3 sequences, about 30% of them appearing once. This sample is drawn from a study of T cell repertoires in cytomegalovirus infection. Background on the study: The authors used CMV epitopes that were HLA-C-restricted (recently identified) and HLA-B-restricted (well studied). From public TCR beta signatures came an indication of both CMV infection and matching HLA type.

Study-wide results and limits: Totalled public TCR beta family frequency picked out people who carried CMV plus the relevant HLA. Dominant in the ex vivo response were TCR beta clonotypes restricted by HLA-C and specific for CMV.

CDR1 SGHTA and CDR2 FQGNSA come from the germline V gene. The V gene lost 3 bases and the J gene lost 8 bases, with 13 bases spanning the gap. The CDR3 loop spans 13 amino acids. The sample consisted of cultured PBMCs, taken from culture after CMV antigen stimulation. The TCR comes from a human donor in good health (CMV status not recorded). Some clones in this sample may be carry-over from other donors' samples. This rearrangement joins TRBV7-2 to TRBJ1-2; TRBD1 might be the D (5 bases). CDR3 protein: CASSLGPTGGYTF. In DNA form, the CDR3 reads TGTGCCAGCAGCTTGGGACCCACGGGGGGCTACACCTTC.